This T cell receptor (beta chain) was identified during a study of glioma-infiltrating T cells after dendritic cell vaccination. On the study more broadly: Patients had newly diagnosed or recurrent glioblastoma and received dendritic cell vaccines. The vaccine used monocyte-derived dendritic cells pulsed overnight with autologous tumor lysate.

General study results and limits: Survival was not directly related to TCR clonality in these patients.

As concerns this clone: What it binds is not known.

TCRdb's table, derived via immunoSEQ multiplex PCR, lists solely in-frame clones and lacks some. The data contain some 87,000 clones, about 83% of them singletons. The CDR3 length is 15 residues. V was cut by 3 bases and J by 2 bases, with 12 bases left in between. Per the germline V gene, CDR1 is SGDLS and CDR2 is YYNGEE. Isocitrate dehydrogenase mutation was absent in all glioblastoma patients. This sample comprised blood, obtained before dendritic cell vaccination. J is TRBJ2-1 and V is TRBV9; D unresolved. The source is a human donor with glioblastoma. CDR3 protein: CASSADDWTYNEQFF. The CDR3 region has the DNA TGTGCCAGCAGCGCCGACGACTGGACCTACAATGAGCAGTTCTTC.